This TCR beta chain derives from a study of radiation and T cells in renal cell carcinoma. About the research overall: Nephrectomy followed 15 Gy stereotactic body radiation by 4 weeks.

The time point is: baseline pretreatment blood. Regarding treatment: 15 Gy SBRT to primary tumor, nephrectomy 4 weeks later. Blood was sampled at baseline, 2 weeks and 4 weeks after SBRT. The patient's renal cell carcinoma had clear cell pathology. For this clone: What it binds is not known. An end of the junction does not agree with germline; a read error may underlie this.

The study's findings and limits: No pretreatment tumor biopsies were available for baseline clonotypes.

Sequenced by immunoSEQ multiplex PCR; TCRdb stores in-frame clones only, minus some. Here the sample spans tens of thousands of clones, 65% to 85% being singletons. Germline CDR1 is MDHEN and CDR2 is SYDVKM. The CDR3 is 13 amino acids. The V call is TRBV28, the J call TRBJ2-5; 8 positions match TRBD2. The origin of this receptor is a man aged 60 to 69 with renal cell carcinoma. The sample here was blood, taken from a patient whose treatment included radiotherapy and nephrectomy. CDR3 protein: CASSLISGGDLDF. DNA of the CDR3: TGTGCCAGCAGTTTGATCTCGGGGGGGGATTTGGACTTC. The variable domain in full, completed from reference TRBV28 and TRBJ2-5, reads DVKVTQSSRYLVKRTGEKVFLECVQDMDHENMFWYRQDPGLGLRLIYFSYDVKMKEKGDIPEGYSVSREKKERFSLILESASTNQTSMYLCASSLISGGDLDFGPGTRLLVL.